What follows are 24 T cell receptor beta chains derived from one specimen sequenced in a study of T cell responses to AZD1222 COVID-19 vaccine. The method was immunoSEQ multiplex PCR; TCRdb's version includes in-frame clones alone and lacks a portion of them. The sample has some 15,000 clones, about 87% seen once. The sequencing here drew on peripheral blood, taken 28 days after the second AZD1222 dose. The receptors were sampled from an adult who received the AZD1222 COVID-19 vaccine.

V usage is TRBV28 and J usage is TRBJ2-7, with 9 bases aligning to TRBD1. Germline V gives CDR1 MDHEN, CDR2 SYDVKM. The CDR3 is made up of 14 amino acids. J gave up 4 bases and V 8 bases, and 9 bases lay outside the gene matches. The CDR3 loop is CASLSGTGSYEQYF. In DNA, the CDR3 is TGTGCCAGCCTTTCCGGGACAGGGAGTTACGAGCAGTACTTC.

V usage is TRBV27 and J usage is TRBJ1-2; D may be TRBD1 (5 bases). Trimming took off 0 bases at V and 8 bases at J, with 16 bases between the two ends. In germline, CDR1 is MNHEY, CDR2 SMNVEV (reference sequence). CDR3 length: 15 amino acids. CDR3 loop: CASSLSSGAISGYTF. The CDR3 nucleotides are TGTGCCAGCAGTTTATCGAGTGGGGCTATCTCGGGCTACACCTTC.

V gene TRBV24-1 combines with J gene TRBJ1-2; D is unclear. V lost 4 bases and J lost 3, with 14 bases in between. CDR1 and CDR2 from the germline V gene are KGHDR and SFDVKD. This CDR3 has 15 amino acids. DNA for the CDR3: TGTGCCACCAGTGAAGTTGACGGGCCCCACTATGGCTACACCTTC. This translates into CATSEVDGPHYGYTF.

The chain recombines TRBV4-3 with TRBJ2-3; D is perhaps TRBD2 (5 bases). Germline assignment: CDR1 LGHNA and CDR2 YSLEER. Trimming stripped 0 bases from V and 0 bases from J, with 16 bases between. The CDR3 is 18 residues long. The DNA of the CDR3 is TGCGCCAGCAGCCAAGATCTCGTCCGGGGTGATAGCACAGATACGCAGTATTTT. Amino acid sequence: CASSQDLVRGDSTDTQYF.

This clone was observed once. V usage is TRBV9 and J usage is TRBJ2-7; TRBD2 aligns across 11 bases. Germline lookup yields CDR1 SGDLS and CDR2 YYNGEE. Unmatched junction bases numbered 5, after V lost 3 bases and J lost 3 bases. The CDR3 totals 15 residues. The CDR3 DNA is TGTGCCAGCAGCGAGGGACTAGCGGAATACTACGAGCAGTACTTC. This encodes CASSEGLAEYYEQYF.

CDR3 DNA: TGTGCCAGTGAAACAGAAGGGACAGGGGGCACTGAAGCTTTCTTT. This codes for CASETEGTGGTEAFF. The chain links TRBV28 to TRBJ1-1; 11 bases map to TRBD1. Germline CDR1 reads MDHEN; CDR2 reads SYDVKM. J gave up 4 bases and V 9 bases, and 10 bases lay outside the gene matches. The CDR3 spans 15 residues.

DNA for the CDR3: TGCAGCGTTGAAGGGGGGTCCGAGGGACTAGCGGCCTACGAGCAGTACTTC. It translates to CSVEGGSEGLAAYEQYF. The chain combines TRBV29-1 with TRBJ2-7, with 11 bases that match TRBD2. Trimming at V came to 1 base and at J to 2 bases, leaving 10 bases not matched to a gene. From germline, CDR1 is SQVTM and CDR2 ANQGSEA. This CDR3 has 17 residues.

This rearrangement joins TRBV4-3 to TRBJ2-5; D gene uncertain. Germline V gives CDR1 LGHNA, CDR2 YSLEER. V was shortened by 0 bases and J by 7 bases, with 6 bases between the two germline ends. CDR3 length equals 12 residues. The CDR3 DNA reads TGCGCCAGCAGCCAAGATCGGAGGACCCAGTACTTC. It translates to CASSQDRRTQYF.

This clone was seen once. J is TRBJ2-6 and V is TRBV4-2; the match to TRBD2 covers 7 bases. Germline-derived CDR1 and CDR2 are LGHNA and YNFKEQ. V lost 5 bases, J lost 0 bases, and 7 bases stayed unmatched. The CDR3 has 17 residues. The CDR3 region has the DNA TGTGCCAGCAGCGGAGCGGGACCATTCTCTGGGGCCAACGTCCTGACTTTC. It yields the protein CASSGAGPFSGANVLTF.

The gene calls are TRBV2 and TRBJ2-3; D gene uncertain. The CDR3 sequence is 13 residues long. V dropped 6 bases and J dropped 2 bases, with 9 bases sitting between them. Germline V gene lookup returns CDR1 SNHLY and CDR2 FYNNEI. The CDR3: CASSPPFTDTQYF. Here the CDR3 DNA reads TGTGCCAGCAGCCCACCTTTCACAGATACGCAGTATTTT.

CDR3 nucleotide sequence: TGTGCCAGCAGTTTAATGAACACTGAAGCTTTCTTT. Amino acids: CASSLMNTEAFF. V usage is TRBV12-3 or TRBV12-4 and J usage is TRBJ1-1, with D hard to call. CDR3 length equals 12 residues. The V end was cut by 2 bases, the J end by 0 bases, with 1 base between.

V is TRBV6-5 and J is TRBJ1-2; D not certain. The CDR3 is made up of 16 amino acids. CDR1 MNHEY and CDR2 SVGAGI come from the germline V gene. V was clipped by 2 bases and J by 7 bases, with 20 bases between them. CDR3: CASSYTNSAVNPGYTF. CDR3 sequence (DNA): TGTGCCAGCAGTTACACTAATAGCGCCGTCAACCCTGGCTACACCTTC.

CDR3 nucleotides: TGTGCCAGCAGTTACGGGACAGCGAATAGCAATCAGCCCCAGCATTTT. Its translation: CASSYGTANSNQPQHF. The gene calls are TRBV6-2 or TRBV6-3 and TRBJ1-5, with TRBD1 matching 7 bases. The CDR3 length is 16 residues. Germline V gene sequence: CDR1 MNHEY, CDR2 SVGEGT. Trimming took 2 bases from V and 0 from J; bases not matched to a gene: 4.

The chain links TRBV28 to TRBJ1-2; D is perhaps TRBD1 (6 bases). The V gene lost 2 bases and the J gene lost 3 bases, with 7 bases spanning the gap. The germline V gene has CDR1 MDHEN and CDR2 SYDVKM. The CDR3 consists of 13 residues. The CDR3 DNA sequence: TGTGCCAGCAGTTTACAGGGGTACTATGGCTACACCTTC. Its protein is CASSLQGYYGYTF.

The chain uses TRBV5-5 and TRBJ1-4; 8 bases align to TRBD1. This CDR3 is built from 16 residues. Trimming took 0 bases from V and 3 from J; bases not matched to a gene: 4. Germline CDR1 and CDR2: SGHKS and YYEKEE (reference sequence). The CDR3 protein is CASSLGADRANEKLFF. The CDR3 nucleotides read TGTGCCAGCAGCTTGGGGGCGGACAGGGCTAATGAAAAACTGTTTTTT. The whole variable domain, filled in from reference TRBV5-5 and TRBJ1-4, reads DAGVTQSPTHLIKTRGQQVTLRCSPISGHKSVSWYQQVLGQGPQFIFQYYEKEERGRGNFPDRFSARQFPNYSSELNVNALLLGDSALYLCASSLGADRANEKLFFGSGTQLSVL.

The gene calls are TRBV9 and TRBJ2-5; tentatively, D is TRBD2 (6 bases). The CDR3 is 16 amino acids. CDR1 and CDR2 (germline): SGDLS, YYNGEE. Trimming removed 0 bases from V and 5 bases from J, with 17 bases in between. This CDR3 is CASSVGGASGGETQYF. The CDR3 DNA reads as TGTGCCAGCAGCGTAGGTGGGGCTAGTGGAGGGGAGACCCAGTACTTC.

The rearrangement links TRBV4-2 to TRBJ2-1; 9 bases are a match to TRBD2. Germline trimming cut 3 bases from V and 8 bases from J; bases unmatched to any gene: 5. CDR3 length: 14 residues. CDR1 and CDR2 (germline): LGHNA, YNFKEQ. The DNA for the CDR3 is TGTGCCAGCAGCCAGAGGGTAGCGGGAGATGAGCAGTTCTTC. Translated: CASSQRVAGDEQFF.

This clone has a single count. CDR3 sequence: CASTRDNYGYTF. CDR3 sequence (DNA): TGTGCCAGTACCCGGGACAACTATGGCTACACCTTC. This sequence joins TRBV2 and TRBJ1-2; TRBD1 is a possible D gene (5 bases). Germline V lookup: CDR1 SNHLY, CDR2 FYNNEI. CDR3 length: 12 amino acids. Trimming took 9 bases from V and 2 from J, leaving 10 bases between them.

The chain joins TRBV6-5 to TRBJ1-3, with D uncertain. The germline gives CDR1 MNHEY, CDR2 SVGAGI. Trimming pared 6 bases from V and 4 bases from J, leaving 13 bases between. The length of the CDR3 is 14 residues. The CDR3 reads CASRSSVRGNTIYF. The CDR3 bases are TGTGCCAGCAGGTCGTCGGTTCGGGGAAACACCATATATTTT.

CDR3 region: CASSPPRVYGYTF. As DNA, the CDR3 is TGTGCCAGCAGTCCTCCCCGGGTCTATGGCTACACCTTC. The rearrangement uses TRBV28 and TRBJ1-2; D uncertain. Germline loops: CDR1 MDHEN, CDR2 SYDVKM. Trimming stripped 5 bases from V and 4 bases from J, with 11 bases between. The CDR3 loop spans 13 amino acids.

The genes are TRBV4-2 and TRBJ1-3; the D gene is possibly TRBD1 (6 bases). V lost 1 base to trimming and J lost 2 bases, with 12 bases between them. CDR3 length: 16 amino acids. CDR1 LGHNA and CDR2 YNFKEQ come from the germline V gene. As DNA, the CDR3 is TGTGCCAGCAGCCAAGTGGTGGGGGCGGCTGGAAACACCATATATTTT. Translation: CASSQVVGAAGNTIYF.

To note about this clone: An end of the junction differs from the germline gene, which may be a read error. The chain recombines TRBV11-2 with TRBJ2-3; D is undetermined. The germline gives CDR1 SGHAT, CDR2 FQNNGV. This CDR3 contains 13 residues. This CDR3 reads CASSSLVTDTRYF. For the CDR3, the DNA is TGTGCCAGCAGCTCATTAGTCACAGATACGCGGTATTTT.

This chain uses TRBV6-1 with TRBJ1-2; tentative D call: TRBD1 (6 bases). The germline CDR1 and CDR2 sequences are MNHNS and SASEGT. The CDR3 length is 15 residues. Trimming removed 1 base from V and 8 bases from J, with 17 bases in between. CDR3 in amino acids: CASSEEGRGIGGYTF. CDR3 DNA sequence: TGTGCCAGCAGTGAAGAGGGCAGGGGAATCGGCGGCTACACCTTC.

J is TRBJ2-1 and V is TRBV14; 7 bases line up with TRBD1. Trimming took 2 bases from V and 2 from J; bases not matched to a gene: 6. This CDR3 has 16 residues. Germline assignment: CDR1 SGHDN and CDR2 FVKESK. DNA of the CDR3: TGTGCCAGCAGCCAATTTGGTCAGGGGGCCTACAATGAGCAGTTCTTC. This encodes CASSQFGQGAYNEQFF.